This record concerns one TCR beta chain sequence. Its antigen has not been determined. No much larger clonotype is one base removed from it; base qualities were not supplied. This entry comes from a study of post-analysis software for immune sequencing data (dated by TCRdb to 2014 to 2015). For the wider study: Recorded disease courses included relapsing-remitting, secondary progressive and progressive-relapsing multiple sclerosis, with some patients lacking subtype annotation. A subset of samples was prepared in parallel using single-end sample barcoding, then pooled and co-amplified after Illumina adapter ligation. The multiple sclerosis patient repertoires were compared with approximately 11 previously published healthy control repertoires from donors aged about 6 to 25 years. Findings and caveats that apply to the study as a whole: The control group was slightly older than the multiple sclerosis patient group. Patients showed significantly higher frequencies than controls for a few TRBV segments, among them TRBV5-6, TRBV5-1 and TRBV20-1. Compared with controls, multiple sclerosis patients had significantly lower normalized Chao1 diversity, a finding suggesting substantial peripheral T-cell clonal expansion. Strong co-clustering of samples prepared in the same batch was shown by direct clustering with F measure, prompting a batch-effect correction.

To demonstrate the VDJtools post-analysis software, TCR beta repertoires were profiled from the peripheral blood of about 13 young patients with multiple sclerosis. The patients with multiple sclerosis were children and adolescents between about 6 and 17 years of age. There are 19 amino acids in the CDR3, from cysteine to phenylalanine inclusive. CDR3 DNA only is kept here, 57 bases in frame from base 1. The germline V gene (reference sequence) specifies LGHDT as CDR1 and YNNKEL as CDR2. V drops 0 bases and J drops 0 bases, leaving 19 bases in between. The library was produced with PCR. The reads were generated on an Illumina HiSeq 2500. To reduce PCR and sequencing biases, unique molecular identifiers were built into the TCR beta cDNA libraries. About 0.5 million cDNA molecules were obtained for every 1 to 10 million input T cells, so each molecule roughly corresponded to one T cell. The patient libraries were prepared and sequenced using the same protocol as the earlier healthy control dataset. Within a given batch, samples were prepared together, multiplexed and sequenced on the same HiSeq lane. In the authors' own workflow: MIGEC was used to process the raw barcoded reads, and molecular identifier groups with only a single read were discarded before consensus assembly and CDR3 extraction. VDJtools was used for post-analysis of the clonotype tables, and diversity was normalized by down-sampling every dataset to the size of the smallest sample. In repertoire overlap clustering, CDR3 amino acid sequences, but not nucleotide sequences, were matched to correct batch-related cross-sample contamination. TCRdb's own reprocessing of the public reads used fastp at Q25 and MiXCR and kept productive beta chains. A single entry per CDR3 protein holds the most common genes and DNA from its merged rows. The V and J calls follow TCRdb's processing rather than the paper's. For this sample there are about 760,000 distinct CDR3 sequences; 25% to 30% appear just once. The ten largest clones add up to around 0.6% of the sample.

Sequenced sample: blood. This chain is built from TRBV3-1 and TRBJ2-3, with TRBD2 as a weak D call on 5 bases. The receptor was derived from a girl aged 5-17 years with multiple sclerosis. Here is the DNA: TGTGCCAGCAGCCAAGATCAGTTCTGGCTAGCTAGGAGCACAGATACGCAGTATTTT. It translates as CASSQDQFWLARSTDTQYF.